Below are 23 T cell receptor beta chains sequenced from a single sample in a study of shared clonotypes between healthy human individuals. Profiling relied on immunoSEQ multiplex PCR, and the TCRdb table lists in-frame clones only, not all of them. Found here are roughly 500,000 clones, 81% of them singletons; the top ten hold roughly 12%. The sequencing input was PBMCs. These receptors all come from a woman aged 35 to 49 in good health. Some clones in this sample may be carry-over from other donors' samples.

The chain carries TRBV5-1 and TRBJ2-1; 10 bases match TRBD2. J gave up 8 bases and V 4 bases, and 3 bases lay outside the gene matches. Looked up from germline, CDR1 is SGHRS and CDR2 is YFSETQ. The CDR3 runs to 13 residues. The CDR3 nucleotides are TGCGCCAGCAGCGCAGGACTAGCGGATGAGCAGTTCTTC. Amino acids: CASSAGLADEQFF.

The chain employs TRBV28 and TRBJ1-1; the D is unclear. The CDR3 loop spans 12 amino acids. V was trimmed by 3 bases and J by 10 bases, leaving 12 bases between them. Germline CDR1 and CDR2: MDHEN and SYDVKM. The CDR3 DNA reads TGTGCCAGCAGTTTTGTGGCGGGTATAGCTTTCTTT. Its translation: CASSFVAGIAFF.

This clone was detected a few times. The CDR3 loop is CATRTGGNTGELFF. For the CDR3, the DNA is TGTGCCACCCGGACAGGGGGGAACACCGGGGAGCTGTTTTTT. This chain connects TRBV10-3 to TRBJ2-2; 10 bases match TRBD1. The CDR3 consists of 14 residues. V dropped 10 bases and J dropped 1; count of bases not matched to a gene: 3. CDR1 ENHRY and CDR2 SYGVKD come from the germline V gene.

This clone was observed a handful of times. A read error is the likely source, as a far larger clone sits one nucleotide away. The V gene is TRBV5-1, the J gene TRBJ1-1; D not resolved. With 4 bases removed from V and 4 bases from J, the gap between germline ends came to 14 bases. Germline CDR1 reads SGHRS; CDR2 reads YFSETQ. The CDR3 length is 14 residues. The CDR3 is CASSPRVDGTEAFF. The CDR3 bases are TGCGCCAGCAGCCCGAGAGTGGATGGCACTGAAGCTTTCTTT.

The chain links TRBV9 to TRBJ1-1, with TRBD1 matching 9 bases. The J segment lost 5 bases and the V segment lost 5 bases, leaving 4 bases of the junction unmatched. The CDR3 covers 13 residues. CDR1 is SGDLS and CDR2 is YYNGEE in the germline V gene. CDR3 DNA: TGTGCCAGCAGTCCGACAGGGGGGACTGAAGCTTTCTTT. The encoded protein is CASSPTGGTEAFF.

The chain couples TRBV7-2 to TRBJ2-7; D possibly corresponds to TRBD2 (6 bases). Germline V CDR1 and CDR2: SGHTA, FQGNSA. The ends were cut back, 7 bases at V and 0 bases at J, with 13 bases in the middle. The CDR3 is made up of 14 amino acids. CDR3 nucleotides: TGTGCCAGCACTCCGGCAGCGGGCTCCTACGAGCAGTACTTC. Translation gives CASTPAAGSYEQYF.

The CDR3 nucleotides read TGTGCCAGCAGCTTCCGGGACAGAAACTACAATGAGCAGTTCTTC. It specifies CASSFRDRNYNEQFF. The V gene is TRBV7-9, the J gene TRBJ2-1; the match to TRBD1 covers 7 bases. The CDR3 is made up of 15 amino acids. The V gene end was trimmed by 3 bases and the J gene end by 3 bases; junction bases not matched to a gene: 5. CDR1 and CDR2 (germline): SEHNR, FQNEAQ (reference sequence).

The chain links TRBV5-4 to TRBJ2-7; TRBD1 matches 8 bases. The CDR3 spans 14 residues. Germline V lookup: CDR1 SGHNT, CDR2 YYREEE (reference sequence). The junction had 5 bases not matched to a gene; V was cut back by 5 bases and J by 1 base. The DNA for the CDR3 is TGTGCCAGCAGGAATAGGACAGGGTCCTACGAGCAGTACTTC. Amino acids: CASRNRTGSYEQYF.

Turning to this clone: A read error is likely here: a far larger clone is one base away. The chain carries TRBV4-2 and TRBJ2-3; 14 bases are shared with TRBD2. Per the germline V gene, CDR1 is LGHNA and CDR2 is YNFKEQ. This CDR3 comprises 15 residues. The CDR3 here is CASIQGTSGRNTQYF. The CDR3 nucleotides are TGTGCCAGCATCCAAGGGACTAGCGGGAGAAATACGCAGTATTTT.

This clone was observed a handful of times. The chain joins TRBV9 to TRBJ2-1; D tentatively reads TRBD1 or TRBD2 (5 bases each). V was pared by 3 bases and J by 3 bases, with 16 bases between. This CDR3 has 16 residues. Germline CDR1 is SGDLS and CDR2 is YYNGEE. CDR3 region: CASSDQTEGGYNEQFF. In nucleotides, the CDR3 is TGTGCCAGCAGCGACCAGACAGAGGGTGGCTACAATGAGCAGTTCTTC.

The chain links TRBV30 to TRBJ1-4; the D gene is possibly TRBD1 (5 bases). Trimming removed 0 bases at V and 8 bases at J, with 7 bases between. Germline V gives CDR1 GTSNPN, CDR2 SVGIG (reference sequence). This CDR3 spans 12 amino acids. CDR3 sequence reads: CAWSVRGEKLFF. The CDR3 DNA follows: TGTGCCTGGAGTGTTAGGGGAGAAAAACTGTTTTTT.

This sequence joins TRBV7-8 and TRBJ1-1; 7 bases agree with TRBD1. V lost 3 bases and J lost 1; bases outside the gene matches: 2. The CDR3 contains 14 residues. The V gene's germline CDR1 is SGHVS and CDR2 FQNEAQ. The CDR3 sequence is CASSFDRANTEAFF. DNA for the CDR3: TGTGCCAGCAGCTTCGACAGGGCGAACACTGAAGCTTTCTTT.

J is TRBJ2-7 and V is TRBV5-5; 8 bases agree with TRBD2. The CDR3 loop spans 15 amino acids. Per the germline V gene, CDR1 is SGHKS and CDR2 is YYEKEE (reference sequence). V trimming: 5 bases; J trimming: 3 bases; junction bases outside the gene matches: 10. The CDR3 DNA reads TGTGCCAGCAGTCGTACAGAGGGACTAGTCTACGAGCAGTACTTC. It is translated as CASSRTEGLVYEQYF.

The CDR3 here is CASSLVGGGNNEQFF. The CDR3 DNA reads TGTGCCAGCAGCTTAGTTGGCGGGGGGAACAATGAGCAGTTCTTC. The chain recombines TRBV11-2 with TRBJ2-1; TRBD2 matches at 8 bases. This CDR3 comprises 15 residues. Trimming cost V 1 base and J 5 bases; bases outside gene matches: 4. CDR1 and CDR2 (germline): SGHAT, FQNNGV.

The chain employs TRBV28 and TRBJ1-5; 8 positions agree with TRBD1. The V segment lost 4 bases and the J segment 6 bases; nucleotides outside the gene matches: 8. In germline, CDR1 is MDHEN, CDR2 SYDVKM. The CDR3 has 15 amino acids. DNA for the CDR3: TGTGCCAGCAGTTCACTAGGACAGGGCGGTCAGCCCCAGCATTTT. Protein: CASSSLGQGGQPQHF. The whole variable domain, remainder taken from reference TRBV28 and TRBJ1-5, is DVKVTQSSRYLVKRTGEKVFLECVQDMDHENMFWYRQDPGLGLRLIYFSYDVKMKEKGDIPEGYSVSREKKERFSLILESASTNQTSMYLCASSSLGQGGQPQHFGDGTRLSIL.

V is TRBV4-1 and J is TRBJ2-3; 11 nucleotides match TRBD2. CDR1 MGHRA and CDR2 YSYEKL come from the germline V gene. V lost 1 base and J lost 0; bases outside the gene matches: 3. This CDR3 is built from 17 residues. The CDR3 nucleotides are TGCGCCAGCAGCCAAGGACTAGCGGGGATTAGCACAGATACGCAGTATTTT. Encoded protein: CASSQGLAGISTDTQYF.

A word on this clone: The junction and the germline gene differ at one end; a read error may be behind it. The genes are TRBV30 and TRBJ2-6; D gene unclear. The germline CDR1 and CDR2 sequences are GTSNPN and SVGIG (reference sequence). CDR3 length: 13 amino acids. Written as DNA, the CDR3 is TGTGCCTGGAGTTTTGGTAGGGCCGACGTCCTGACTTTC. It translates to CAWSFGRADVLTF.

The CDR3 protein is CASSPPLGLETQYF. CDR3 DNA: TGTGCCAGCTCACCACCCCTGGGTTTAGAGACCCAGTACTTC. The chain links TRBV18 to TRBJ2-5; D remains ambiguous. The germline V gene has CDR1 KGHSH and CDR2 LQKENI. This CDR3 contains 14 residues. V dropped 0 bases and J dropped 4 bases, with 9 bases sitting between them.

This clone has only a few counts. The V call is TRBV27, the J call TRBJ2-2; 8 nucleotides agree with TRBD2. The length of the CDR3 is 16 residues. Trimming removed 4 bases from V and 6 bases from J; junction bases left unmatched: 10. CDR1 and CDR2 from the germline V gene are MNHEY and SMNVEV (reference sequence). CDR3 sequence (DNA): TGTGCCAGCAGTTCCTACCCGGGACTAGAGCCCGGGGAGCTGTTTTTT. The encoded protein is CASSSYPGLEPGELFF.

The chain joins TRBV5-6 to TRBJ2-1, with TRBD2 identical over 16 bases. Germline CDR1 is SGHDT and CDR2 is YYEEEE. The V and J ends lost 6 bases and 3 bases, in that order; junction bases with no gene match: 12. The CDR3 length is 19 residues. This chain's CDR3 is CASIQRGTSGRAGYNEQFF. For the CDR3, the DNA is TGTGCCAGCATCCAGAGGGGGACTAGCGGGAGGGCCGGCTACAATGAGCAGTTCTTC.

The chain carries TRBV7-9 and TRBJ2-7, with D possibly TRBD2 on 5 matching bases. CDR3 length: 15 residues. The V end lost 2 bases, the J end lost 3 bases, and 14 bases lay between the germline ends. Germline loops: CDR1 SEHNR, CDR2 FQNEAQ (reference sequence). The CDR3 DNA is TGTGCCAGCAGCTTACTCGCGGGCGGAAACTACGAGCAGTACTTC. This translates into CASSLLAGGNYEQYF.

The table lists this clone with a few counts. A far larger clone is a single base away, which makes a read error likely. The V and J genes are TRBV2 and TRBJ2-5; 11 bases align to TRBD2. The J call could be wrong; TRBJ2-7 is a better fit for the DNA end. This CDR3 has 15 residues. Germline assignment: CDR1 SNHLY and CDR2 FYNNEI. The CDR3 region is CATPGASGGSYEQYF. In DNA, the CDR3 is TGTGCCACACCCGGGGCTAGCGGGGGGTCCTACGAGCAGTACTTC.

The V call is TRBV4-1, the J call TRBJ2-7; 8 bases match TRBD2. The CDR3 consists of 14 residues. Germline lookup yields CDR1 MGHRA and CDR2 YSYEKL. Losses at the gene ends were 4 bases for V and 6 bases for J; bases not matched to a gene: 8. The CDR3 DNA is TGCGCCAGCAGCCGCGAGCGGGAGCTCGGCGAGCAGTACTTC. As protein: CASSRERELGEQYF.